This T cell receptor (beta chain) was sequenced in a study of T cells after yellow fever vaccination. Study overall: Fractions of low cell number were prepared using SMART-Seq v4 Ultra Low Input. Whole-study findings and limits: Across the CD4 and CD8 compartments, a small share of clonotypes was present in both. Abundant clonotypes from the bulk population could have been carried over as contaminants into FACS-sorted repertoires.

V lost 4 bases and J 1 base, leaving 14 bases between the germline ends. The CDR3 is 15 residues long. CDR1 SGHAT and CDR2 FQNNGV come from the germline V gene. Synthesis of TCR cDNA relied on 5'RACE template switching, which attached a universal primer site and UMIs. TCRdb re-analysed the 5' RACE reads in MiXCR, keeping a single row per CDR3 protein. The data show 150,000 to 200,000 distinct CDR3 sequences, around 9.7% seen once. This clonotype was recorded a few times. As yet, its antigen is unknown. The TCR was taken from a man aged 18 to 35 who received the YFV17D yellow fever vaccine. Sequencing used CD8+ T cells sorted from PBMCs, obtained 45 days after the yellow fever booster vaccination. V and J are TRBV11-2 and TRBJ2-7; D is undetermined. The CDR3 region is CASSYGRQRSYEQYF. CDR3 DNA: TGTGCCAGCAGCTATGGGCGCCAGCGTTCCTACGAGCAGTACTTC.